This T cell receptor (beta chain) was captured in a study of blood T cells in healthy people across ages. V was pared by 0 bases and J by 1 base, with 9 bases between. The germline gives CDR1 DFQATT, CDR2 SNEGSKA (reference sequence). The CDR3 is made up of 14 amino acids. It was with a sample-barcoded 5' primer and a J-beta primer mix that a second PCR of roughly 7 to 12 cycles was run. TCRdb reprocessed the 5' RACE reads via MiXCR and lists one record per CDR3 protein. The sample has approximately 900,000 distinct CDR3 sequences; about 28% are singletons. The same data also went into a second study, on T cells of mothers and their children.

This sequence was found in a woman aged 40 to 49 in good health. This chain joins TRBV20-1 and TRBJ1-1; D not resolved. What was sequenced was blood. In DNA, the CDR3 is TGCAGTGCTAGAGATCGGCTTAAGAACACTGAAGCTTTCTTT. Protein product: CSARDRLKNTEAFF.